This T cell receptor beta chain was retrieved from a study of identical twins. Template switching introduced a universal primer site, and the cDNA bore unique molecular identifiers. MiXCR, applied by TCRdb to the 5' RACE reads, yields one record per CDR3 protein. The table includes about 220,000 distinct CDR3 sequences, approximately 9% detected once. General study results and limits: The abundant beta clonotypes from cord blood had fewer insertions, and memory repertoires had none of this.

This clonotype was observed many times. No antigen is known for it. The CDR3 has 14 residues. Germline CDR1 SGDLS, CDR2 YYNGEE. The ends lost 3 bases at V and 7 bases at J; junction bases unmatched: 7. The rearrangement uses TRBV9 and TRBJ2-5; 9 bases are shared with TRBD2. This TCR derives from a young woman in good health. Sequenced input: memory (CD45RO+) T cells sorted from blood. CDR3 nucleotides: TGTGCCAGCAGCGCCGGACTAGCGAAGGGGACCCAGTACTTC. Amino acids: CASSAGLAKGTQYF.